This TCR beta chain emerged from a study of shared clonotypes between healthy human individuals. With 7 bases removed from V and 2 bases from J, the gap between germline ends came to 15 bases. The CDR3 sequence is 13 residues long. Germline CDR1 is SQVTM and CDR2 is ANQGSEA. Assay used: immunoSEQ multiplex PCR; TCRdb lists only in-frame clones, some missing. The sample has more than 550,000 clones; around 90% are singletons. This chain uses TRBV29-1 with TRBJ2-7; D unresolved. The sequenced material came from memory CD8+ T cells from PBMCs. The subset: CD45RO+ cells pooled with CCR7-negative TemRA cells. The source is a man aged 18 to 30 in good health. Some clones in this sample may be carry-over from other donors' samples. The CDR3 sequence is CSAREPFTYEQYF. The CDR3, as DNA: TGCAGCGCCCGAGAGCCATTTACCTACGAGCAGTACTTC.